These 13 T cell receptor beta chains were sequenced from one sample in a study of Ad26.COV2.S vaccination and SARS-CoV-2 variants. Only in-frame clones appear in the TCRdb table, and some are missing; sequencing was by immunoSEQ multiplex PCR. The repertoire holds hundreds of thousands of clones, with about 89% as singletons. The treatment was: 15 to 20 received Ad26.COV2.S at low or high dose, single or two shots; several received placebo; per-sample allocation not given. Material that was analyzed had been drawn on day 63 after the first vaccine or placebo injection. The specimen was peripheral blood, collected in a trial of Ad26.COV2.S vaccine versus placebo. Every receptor here comes from a person between 18 and 65 years old who received the Ad26.COV2.S COVID-19 vaccine or a placebo.

V is TRBV6-5 and J is TRBJ1-5; D remains ambiguous. Trimming took off 2 bases at V and 3 bases at J, with 8 bases between the two ends. The germline CDR1 and CDR2 sequences are MNHEY and SVGAGI. The CDR3 loop spans 14 amino acids. As DNA, the CDR3 is TGTGCCAGCAGTTACACACAAAACAATCAGCCCCAGCATTTT. It translates to CASSYTQNNQPQHF.

The V and J genes are TRBV9 and TRBJ2-3; D is possibly TRBD1 (5 bases). This CDR3 is built from 12 residues. The germline V gene encodes CDR1 SGDLS and CDR2 YYNGEE. With 4 bases removed from V and 5 bases from J, the gap between germline ends came to 8 bases. CDR3 sequence (DNA): TGTGCCAGCAGCCCTCAGGGAGATACGCAGTATTTT. As protein: CASSPQGDTQYF.

The genes are TRBV6-5 and TRBJ1-6, with 7 nucleotides matching TRBD1. Per germline, CDR1 MNHEY and CDR2 SVGAGI. With V trimmed by 5 bases and J by 6 bases, 7 bases remained unmatched. The CDR3 runs 15 residues. The CDR3 DNA reads as TGTGCCAGCAGTCGCCAGCCAGGGGGTAATTCACCCCTCCACTTT. Translation gives CASSRQPGGNSPLHF.

The V and J genes are TRBV28 and TRBJ1-5; D uncertain. CDR3 length equals 14 residues. Germline V gene sequence: CDR1 MDHEN, CDR2 SYDVKM. V was pared by 1 base and J by 4 bases, with 8 bases between. The CDR3 loop reads CASSLLSRNQPQHF. The CDR3 DNA reads TGTGCCAGCAGTTTATTATCCAGAAATCAGCCCCAGCATTTT.

The chain links TRBV29-1 to TRBJ1-1; 7 bases are a match to TRBD1. Germline loops: CDR1 SQVTM, CDR2 ANQGSEA. V lost 5 bases, J lost 3 bases, and 6 bases stayed unmatched. The CDR3 runs to 13 residues. The CDR3 DNA reads TGCAGCGTTTATACAGGGGCGGACACTGAAGCTTTCTTT. Residues: CSVYTGADTEAFF.

The chain recombines TRBV5-1 with TRBJ2-7; D is unresolved. The germline V and J ends were trimmed by 6 bases and 0 bases, with 10 bases remaining between them. The CDR3 is made up of 13 amino acids. From germline, CDR1 is SGHRS and CDR2 YFSETQ. Here the CDR3 reads CASKRSSSYEQYF. The CDR3 DNA sequence: TGCGCCAGCAAGAGGTCCAGCTCCTACGAGCAGTACTTC.

V usage is TRBV6-5 and J usage is TRBJ2-2; 9 bases are a match to TRBD1. This CDR3 has 15 amino acids. From germline, CDR1 is MNHEY and CDR2 SVGAGI. Unmatched junction bases numbered 4, after V lost 6 bases and J lost 2 bases. The CDR3, as DNA: TGTGCCAGCAGCCCACAGGGGGCAAACACCGGGGAGCTGTTTTTT. Its translation: CASSPQGANTGELFF.

V and J are TRBV7-2 and TRBJ1-6, with TRBD1 identical over 9 bases. Germline V CDR1 and CDR2: SGHTA, FQGNSA. The CDR3 spans 16 residues. V gave up 4 bases and J gave up 10 bases; unmatched junction bases: 11. CDR3 coding DNA: TGTGCCAGCAGCTCAAATCTTGGACAGGGGAGATCACCCCTCCACTTT. Protein: CASSSNLGQGRSPLHF.

The chain links TRBV3-1 (or the pseudogene TRBV3-2) to TRBJ1-5, with D perhaps matching TRBD1 (5 bases). This CDR3 has 18 amino acids. From germline, CDR1 is LGHDT and CDR2 YNNKEL (reference sequence). V lost 6 bases and J lost 5, with 26 bases in between. The CDR3 reads CASRQTTPGPISDQPQHF. CDR3 DNA sequence: TGTGCCAGCAGACAAACCACTCCGGGGCCTATATCGGATCAGCCCCAGCATTTT.

This chain joins TRBV19 and TRBJ1-5, with 8 bases fitting TRBD1. There are 15 residues in the CDR3. Trimming at V came to 3 bases and at J to 3 bases, leaving 4 bases not matched to a gene. Per germline, CDR1 LNHDA and CDR2 SQIVND (reference sequence). The CDR3 is CASSMTGADNQPQHF. CDR3 in DNA: TGTGCCAGTAGTATGACAGGGGCGGACAATCAGCCCCAGCATTTT.

The chain is built from TRBV5-1 and TRBJ2-5; D ambiguous. The germline gives CDR1 SGHRS, CDR2 YFSETQ. Trimming removed 0 bases from V and 4 bases from J, with 7 bases in between. This CDR3 spans 13 amino acids. Written as DNA, the CDR3 is TGCGCCAGCAGCTTGGATTTAGGAGAGACCCAGTACTTC. Amino acid sequence: CASSLDLGETQYF.

This chain connects TRBV3-1 (or the pseudogene TRBV3-2) to TRBJ2-7; D gene ambiguous. V lost 4 bases and J 0 bases, leaving 10 bases between the germline ends. The CDR3 totals 14 residues. CDR1 LGHDT and CDR2 YNNKEL come from the germline V gene (reference sequence). The CDR3 sequence: CASSPGLNSYEQYF. For the CDR3, the DNA is TGTGCCAGCAGCCCGGGCCTAAACTCCTACGAGCAGTACTTC.

The V gene is TRBV14, the J gene TRBJ1-1; D unclear. CDR3 length: 13 residues. Trimming removed 0 bases from V and 6 bases from J, with 8 bases in between. Germline CDR1 SGHDN, CDR2 FVKESK. The CDR3 here is CASSQDRDSEAFF. The CDR3 DNA sequence: TGTGCCAGCAGCCAAGATCGGGATTCTGAAGCTTTCTTT.